This entry lists 32 T cell receptor beta chains sequenced from one sample in a study of blood T cell repertoires in COVID-19. Profiled with immunoSEQ multiplex PCR; TCRdb holds only in-frame clones, not every one. The table has around 230,000 clones, less than 85% seen once. Sequenced material: peripheral blood. These receptors originate from a woman in her seventies with active or convalescent COVID-19.

The chain has TRBV5-4 and TRBJ2-6; 12 nucleotides match TRBD2. The CDR3 has 17 residues. Germline V gene data show CDR1 as SGHNT and CDR2 as YYREEE (reference sequence). V was pared by 4 bases and J by 0 bases, with 2 bases of the junction left unmatched. The CDR3 loop is CASSPTSGSSGANVLTF. Written as DNA, the CDR3 is TGTGCCAGCAGCCCGACTAGCGGGAGCTCTGGGGCCAACGTCCTGACTTTC.

This clone was picked up one time. This chain joins TRBV25-1 and TRBJ2-7, with 9 bases aligning to TRBD1. The CDR3 spans 15 residues. After removal of 6 bases from V and 3 bases from J, the junction contained 9 bases not matched to a gene. Germline CDR1 is MGHDK and CDR2 is SYGVNS. The CDR3 DNA is TGTGCCAGCAGGCAGACAGGGGGGGCCAACTACGAGCAGTACTTC. Its protein is CASRQTGGANYEQYF.

This rearrangement joins TRBV30 to TRBJ1-1, with D tentatively TRBD1 (5 bases). Per germline, CDR1 GTSNPN and CDR2 SVGIG (reference sequence). Trimming cost V 0 bases and J 5 bases, with 10 bases left between them. The CDR3 has 13 amino acids. The CDR3 sequence: CAWSVGARTEAFF. CDR3 nucleotides: TGTGCCTGGAGTGTAGGGGCCCGAACTGAAGCTTTCTTT. Combining the CDR3 with reference TRBV30 and TRBJ1-1 gives the whole variable domain SQTIHQWPATLVQPVGSPLSLECTVEGTSNPNLYWYRQAAGRGLQLLFYSVGIGQISSEVPQNLSASRPQDRQFILSSKKLLLSDSGFYLCAWSVGARTEAFFGQGTRLTVV.

The V call is TRBV18, the J call TRBJ2-1; possibly TRBD2 for D (6 bases). Germline-derived CDR1 and CDR2 are KGHSH and LQKENI. V was cut by 3 bases and J by 2 bases, with 11 bases left in between. This CDR3 region has 15 residues. The CDR3 sequence: CASSPLALTYNEQFF. Here the CDR3 DNA reads TGTGCCAGCTCACCCCTAGCGTTAACCTACAATGAGCAGTTCTTC.

The chain recombines TRBV19 with TRBJ1-2; 10 nucleotides match TRBD1. V gave up 7 bases and J gave up 4 bases; unmatched junction bases: 6. The CDR3 is 14 residues long. From germline, CDR1 is LNHDA and CDR2 SQIVND (reference sequence). In nucleotides, the CDR3 is TGTGCCAGTAAGTGGACAGGGGGTACCTATGGCTACACCTTC. Translating it yields CASKWTGGTYGYTF.

The rearrangement links TRBV6-5 to TRBJ1-3, with 9 nucleotides matching TRBD1. Germline V gene sequence: CDR1 MNHEY, CDR2 SVGAGI. The CDR3 contains 15 residues. J gave up 2 bases and V 7 bases, and 6 bases lay outside the gene matches. The CDR3 here is CASILTGGAGNTIYF. Here the CDR3 DNA reads TGTGCCAGCATTCTTACAGGGGGCGCTGGAAACACCATATATTTT.

V gene TRBV18 combines with J gene TRBJ1-1; 7 bases agree with TRBD1. The CDR3 spans 14 residues. V lost 4 bases, J lost 0 bases, and 2 bases stayed unmatched. The germline V gene encodes CDR1 KGHSH and CDR2 LQKENI. CDR3 coding DNA: TGTGCCAGCTCACTGACAGGGATGAACACTGAAGCTTTCTTT. Protein sequence: CASSLTGMNTEAFF.

J is TRBJ2-5 and V is TRBV6-2 or TRBV6-3; TRBD2 aligns across 8 bases. The V and J ends lost 3 bases and 1 base, in that order; junction bases with no gene match: 10. CDR3 length: 17 amino acids. The V gene's germline CDR1 is MNHEY and CDR2 SVGEGT. The CDR3 reads CASSYPTYGLAQETQYF. CDR3 in DNA: TGTGCCAGCAGTTATCCAACCTACGGACTAGCCCAAGAGACCCAGTACTTC.

V and J are TRBV6-4 and TRBJ2-1; TRBD2 matches 7 bases. This CDR3 comprises 13 residues. CDR1 and CDR2 from the germline V gene are MRHNA and SNTAGT. The V gene end was trimmed by 8 bases and the J gene end by 13 bases; junction bases not matched to a gene: 14. This chain's CDR3 is CASGESGVEAQFF. For the CDR3, the DNA is TGTGCCAGCGGAGAAAGCGGGGTTGAAGCACAGTTCTTC.

V and J are TRBV27 and TRBJ2-7, with 9 bases fitting TRBD1. With V trimmed by 2 bases and J by 5 bases, 4 bases remained unmatched. The germline gives CDR1 MNHEY, CDR2 SMNVEV (reference sequence). This CDR3 is built from 14 residues. The DNA for the CDR3 is TGTGCCAGCAGTTTAACGGGACAGGGCCACGAGCAGTACTTC. Encoded protein: CASSLTGQGHEQYF.

The rearrangement joins TRBV5-1 to TRBJ2-7, with a weak D call TRBD2 (7 bases). The CDR3 loop spans 15 amino acids. Trimming shortened V by 5 bases and J by 4 bases, and 19 bases separated the two germline ends. CDR1 SGHRS and CDR2 YFSETQ come from the germline V gene. The CDR3 region is CASSPSGGYLYEQYF. In nucleotides, the CDR3 is TGCGCCAGCAGTCCCTCGGGGGGCTATTTGTACGAGCAGTACTTC.

V and J are TRBV24-1 and TRBJ2-7; 9 nucleotides align to TRBD2. Trimming at V came to 2 bases and at J to 4 bases, leaving 8 bases not matched to a gene. Per the germline V gene, CDR1 is KGHDR and CDR2 is SFDVKD. The CDR3 runs to 16 residues. In DNA form, the CDR3 reads TGTGCCACCAGTGATTCTGGCGGGAGGGCCTATTACGAGCAGTACTTC. It encodes CATSDSGGRAYYEQYF.

The chain uses TRBV6-5 and TRBJ2-1, with TRBD1 matching over 8 bases. The CDR3 is 15 amino acids. Germline V gene data show CDR1 as MNHEY and CDR2 as SVGAGI. Unmatched junction bases numbered 5, after V lost 0 bases and J lost 7 bases. CDR3 sequence (DNA): TGTGCCAGCAGTTACTCTGGCAGGGGGCGGAATGAGCAGTTCTTC. Protein sequence: CASSYSGRGRNEQFF.

The chain carries TRBV3-1 (or the pseudogene TRBV3-2) and TRBJ2-2, with no clear D. Germline V gene sequence: CDR1 LGHDT, CDR2 YNNKEL (reference sequence). This CDR3 contains 16 residues. V lost 0 bases and J 1 base, leaving 9 bases between the germline ends. The chain's CDR3 is CASSQERPGNTGELFF. The CDR3 DNA reads TGTGCCAGCAGCCAAGAAAGGCCAGGGAACACCGGGGAGCTGTTTTTT.

The V gene is TRBV7-2, the J gene TRBJ2-2; possibly TRBD2 for D (6 bases). This CDR3 is 17 amino acids long. V lost 5 bases and J 6 bases, leaving 22 bases between the germline ends. CDR1 SGHTA and CDR2 FQGNSA come from the germline V gene. In DNA form, the CDR3 reads TGTGCCAGCAGCCTTCTACCAGGAGGGGCAATTGCCGGGGAGCTGTTTTTT. Its protein product is CASSLLPGGAIAGELFF.

The chain employs TRBV10-3 and TRBJ2-7; weak D call: TRBD1 (6 bases). CDR1 ENHRY and CDR2 SYGVKD come from the germline V gene. Deletions cut 2 bases from V and 3 bases from J, with 11 bases between. The CDR3 length is 14 residues. The CDR3 sequence is CAISEGQNRYEQYF. The CDR3 DNA sequence: TGTGCCATCAGTGAGGGACAGAACCGCTACGAGCAGTACTTC.

V usage is TRBV6-5 and J usage is TRBJ2-6, with D maybe TRBD1 (5 bases). V lost 0 bases, J lost 4 bases, and 10 bases lay in between. CDR1 MNHEY and CDR2 SVGAGI come from the germline V gene. This CDR3 has 16 residues. CDR3 sequence: CASSYSGLSGANVLTF. CDR3 nucleotide sequence: TGTGCCAGCAGTTACTCGGGGCTATCCGGGGCCAACGTCCTGACTTTC.

The chain uses TRBV4-1 and TRBJ2-3, with 7 positions matching TRBD1. J lost 3 bases, V lost 4 bases, and 4 bases had no gene match. The CDR3 spans 14 residues. Germline-derived CDR1 and CDR2 are MGHRA and YSYEKL. The CDR3 DNA sequence: TGCGCCAGCAGCCGACAGGGAATTACAGATACGCAGTATTTT. It specifies CASSRQGITDTQYF.

V and J are TRBV7-9 and TRBJ2-1; the match to TRBD1 covers 10 bases. The V segment lost 4 bases and the J segment 4 bases; nucleotides outside the gene matches: 4. CDR3 length: 15 amino acids. Germline lookup yields CDR1 SEHNR and CDR2 FQNEAQ (reference sequence). The CDR3 loop is CASSSRQGAYNEQFF. The DNA for the CDR3 is TGTGCCAGCAGCTCTCGACAGGGGGCTTACAATGAGCAGTTCTTC.

This clone showed up just a few times. V gene TRBV6-6 combines with J gene TRBJ1-1, with D tentatively TRBD1 (6 bases). Germline V gives CDR1 MNHNY, CDR2 SVGAGI (reference sequence). The CDR3 has 14 amino acids. The V and J ends lost 10 bases and 5 bases respectively, with 20 bases between them. CDR3 sequence reads: CATFGGHLRTEAFF. In DNA, the CDR3 is TGTGCCACCTTTGGGGGCCACCTTAGGACTGAAGCTTTCTTT.

The chain employs TRBV2 and TRBJ2-3, with TRBD1 matching 8 bases. The length of the CDR3 is 15 residues. With V trimmed by 5 bases and J by 6 bases, 10 bases remained unmatched. Germline CDR1 reads SNHLY; CDR2 reads FYNNEI. The DNA for the CDR3 is TGTGCCAGCAGTACCGACAGGGGAAAAACGGATACGCAGTATTTT. Its protein is CASSTDRGKTDTQYF. The complete variable domain, with remaining parts taken from reference TRBV2 and TRBJ2-3, reads EPEVTQTPSHQVTQMGQEVILRCVPISNHLYFYWYRQILGQKVEFLVSFYNNEISEKSEIFDDQFSVERPDGSNFTLKIRSTKLEDSAMYFCASSTDRGKTDTQYFGPGTRLTVL.

Comment on this clone: One end of the junction does not line up with germline, which may come from a read error. The genes are TRBV14 and TRBJ2-7, with a tentative D call TRBD2 (6 bases). CDR3 length: 14 amino acids. Germline V gene sequence: CDR1 SGHDN, CDR2 FVKESK. The CDR3: CASSQGVWTGLRHF. As DNA, the CDR3 is TGTGCCAGCAGCCAAGGGGTTTGGACGGGACTGCGACACTTC.

The chain couples TRBV5-1 to TRBJ1-2; TRBD1 might be the D (6 bases). The CDR3 is 15 residues long. The V end was cut by 0 bases, the J end by 8 bases, with 17 bases between. Germline CDR1 SGHRS, CDR2 YFSETQ. The CDR3 coding sequence is TGCGCCAGCAGCTTGGCCACAGGGAATTTCATCGGCTACACCTTC. Translation: CASSLATGNFIGYTF.

The CDR3 DNA reads as TGTGCCAGCAGTTTGGGGCTGGCGGGGCTTACCTACGAGCAGTACTTC. This encodes CASSLGLAGLTYEQYF. This rearrangement joins TRBV28 to TRBJ2-7; a possible D gene is TRBD2 (6 bases). The CDR3 consists of 16 residues. Trimming took off 3 bases at V and 2 bases at J, with 17 bases between the two ends. Germline V gene data show CDR1 as MDHEN and CDR2 as SYDVKM.

This chain links TRBV19 with TRBJ2-5; 8 nucleotides match TRBD1. Per the germline V gene, CDR1 is LNHDA and CDR2 is SQIVND (reference sequence). After removal of 5 bases from V and 4 bases from J, the junction contained 6 bases not matched to a gene. The CDR3 length is 14 residues. In DNA, the CDR3 is TGTGCCAGTAGTTTAGGACAGGGACCAGAGACCCAGTACTTC. It is translated as CASSLGQGPETQYF.

The chain couples TRBV5-8 to TRBJ1-2; the D is unclear. Germline loops: CDR1 SGHTS, CDR2 YDEGEE. V was cut by 7 bases and J by 0 bases, with 13 bases left in between. The CDR3 consists of 14 residues. The DNA of the CDR3 is TGTGCCAGCGCCCGGAGGGAGACTAACTATGGCTACACCTTC. It is translated as CASARRETNYGYTF.

J is TRBJ1-2 and V is TRBV6-5; 9 bases map to TRBD1. The CDR3 is made up of 15 amino acids. The J segment lost 8 bases and the V segment lost 7 bases, leaving 14 bases of the junction unmatched. Looked up from germline, CDR1 is MNHEY and CDR2 is SVGAGI. The CDR3 nucleotides are TGTGCCAGCAACTGGGACAGGGAAGGTCAGCGGGGCTACACCTTC. Translating it yields CASNWDREGQRGYTF.

The V gene is TRBV6-6, the J gene TRBJ1-5, with D perhaps TRBD1 (5 bases). Trimming stripped 9 bases from V and 0 bases from J, with 15 bases between. Looked up from germline, CDR1 is MNHNY and CDR2 is SVGAGI (reference sequence). This CDR3 is built from 15 residues. CDR3 bases: TGTGCCAGTCTCCGGGGGACCCTTAGCAATCAGCCCCAGCATTTT. It translates to CASLRGTLSNQPQHF.

V gene TRBV9 combines with J gene TRBJ2-5, with D possibly TRBD2 on 5 matching bases. CDR3 length: 14 amino acids. V was trimmed by 7 bases and J by 2 bases, leaving 15 bases between them. CDR1 and CDR2 (germline): SGDLS, YYNGEE. CDR3 nucleotides: TGTGCCAGCCCCCTGAGGGCCGGGCAAGAGACCCAGTACTTC. It codes for CASPLRAGQETQYF.

J is TRBJ2-1 and V is TRBV5-1; D may be TRBD2 (5 bases). Germline CDR1 is SGHRS and CDR2 is YFSETQ. Deletions cut 2 bases from V and 9 bases from J, with 18 bases between. The CDR3 runs to 15 residues. CDR3 sequence reads: CASSLDGMGGREQFF. CDR3 coding DNA: TGCGCCAGCAGCTTAGATGGGATGGGCGGGCGTGAGCAGTTCTTC.

The chain is built from TRBV30 and TRBJ2-1, with 8 bases that match TRBD2. The CDR3 has 14 amino acids. V trimming: 2 bases; J trimming: 3 bases; junction bases outside the gene matches: 3. From germline, CDR1 is GTSNPN and CDR2 SVGIG (reference sequence). In nucleotides, the CDR3 is TGTGCCTGGAGTTCCGGGACTAGCTACAATGAGCAGTTCTTC. This encodes CAWSSGTSYNEQFF.

This clone is a singleton in its sample. This CDR3 is also generated by other DNA sequences in the sample. The rearrangement uses TRBV6-5 and TRBJ1-4; no definite D call. The germline V gene encodes CDR1 MNHEY and CDR2 SVGAGI. V was shortened by 0 bases and J by 7 bases, with 6 bases between the two germline ends. The CDR3 is 13 amino acids. The CDR3 reads CASSYSPGEKLFF. CDR3 DNA: TGTGCCAGCAGTTACTCCCCGGGTGAAAAACTGTTTTTT.